The 23 T cell receptor beta chains below come from one sample, sequenced in a study of early T cells in non-severe SARS-CoV-2 infection. One entry per CDR3 protein results from TCRdb running MiXCR on the 5' RACE reads. The sample consists of approximately 49,000 distinct CDR3 sequences, about 10% of them appearing once. Sample: whole blood. The source of these receptors is an adult who was a healthcare worker with PCR-confirmed SARS-CoV-2 infection or an uninfected control (not recorded which).

This clonotype showed up many times. The rearrangement links TRBV7-2 to TRBJ1-4, with D hard to call. The CDR3 loop spans 15 amino acids. The germline V gene has CDR1 SGHTA and CDR2 FQGNSA. The V and J ends lost 6 bases and 0 bases respectively, with 11 bases between them. The CDR3 is CASRPSSATNEKLFF. In nucleotides, the CDR3 is TGTGCCAGCAGGCCAAGCAGTGCAACTAATGAAAAACTGTTTTTT.

This clonotype was counted at least ten times. This CDR3 is CASSLAGGAGTEAFF. DNA for the CDR3: TGTGCCAGCAGCTTGGCCGGAGGGGCGGGCACTGAAGCTTTCTTT. This rearrangement joins TRBV5-6 to TRBJ1-1; D possibly corresponds to TRBD1 (5 bases). The CDR3 extends over 15 amino acids. V was trimmed by 0 bases and J by 4 bases, leaving 13 bases between them. Per the germline V gene, CDR1 is SGHDT and CDR2 is YYEEEE.

This clonotype occurred many times. The chain joins TRBV18 to TRBJ2-1; TRBD1 matches 9 bases. The CDR3 contains 15 residues. Looked up from germline, CDR1 is KGHSH and CDR2 is LQKENI. With 3 bases clipped from V and 4 bases from J, the junction kept 4 bases outside the gene matches. The DNA of the CDR3 is TGTGCCAGCTCACCGCCGGGACAGGGTTACAATGAGCAGTTCTTC. Translating gives CASSPPGQGYNEQFF.

This clonotype occurred many times. The rearrangement links TRBV7-9 to TRBJ2-2; no firm D call. Germline V gene data show CDR1 as SEHNR and CDR2 as FQNEAQ (reference sequence). The CDR3 has 14 residues. V shed 1 base and J shed 5 bases, with 8 bases lying between them. DNA for the CDR3: TGTGCCAGCAGCTTAGAAACAGAAACCGGGGAGCTGTTTTTT. It yields the protein CASSLETETGELFF.

The gene calls are TRBV28 and TRBJ1-1; 10 nucleotides line up with TRBD1. The V and J ends lost 4 bases and 0 bases, in that order; junction bases with no gene match: 5. This CDR3 spans 16 amino acids. Germline V lookup: CDR1 MDHEN, CDR2 SYDVKM. The CDR3 here is CASSSRDRGLNTEAFF. CDR3 nucleotides: TGTGCCAGCAGTTCGAGGGACAGGGGATTGAACACTGAAGCTTTCTTT.

CDR3 sequence (DNA): TGTGCCAGCTCACCCCGGGACAACTACGAGCAGTACTTC. The encoded protein is CASSPRDNYEQYF. The J gene is TRBJ2-7, the V gene TRBV18; D might be TRBD1 (6 bases). Germline V gene sequence: CDR1 KGHSH, CDR2 LQKENI. This CDR3 is built from 13 residues. V was pared by 3 bases and J by 3 bases, with 9 bases between.

The chain joins TRBV12-3 or TRBV12-4 to TRBJ2-7; D uncertain. CDR3 length: 14 amino acids. Trimming took 4 bases from V and 0 from J, leaving 10 bases between them. CDR3 in DNA: TGTGCCAGCAGTTCCGAGTCCAGCTCCTACGAGCAGTACTTC. This gives the protein CASSSESSSYEQYF.

The chain's CDR3 is CRVGNRNTEAFF. As DNA, the CDR3 is TGCAGGGTGGGGAACAGGAACACTGAAGCTTTCTTT. The chain recombines TRBV29-1 with TRBJ1-1; no firm D call. The CDR3 loop spans 12 amino acids. Germline CDR1 and CDR2: SQVTM and ANQGSEA.

The gene calls are TRBV5-6 and TRBJ1-5; no firm D call. The V end lost 0 bases, the J end lost 2 bases, and 6 bases lay between the germline ends. The V gene's germline CDR1 is SGHDT and CDR2 YYEEEE. The CDR3 covers 14 residues. CDR3 coding DNA: TGTGCCAGCAGCTTGGGCTCACGCAATCAGCCCCAGCATTTT. Its protein product is CASSLGSRNQPQHF.

The chain joins TRBV28 to TRBJ2-7; 7 bases align to TRBD2. Germline CDR1 and CDR2: MDHEN and SYDVKM. The CDR3 extends over 12 amino acids. Trimming removed 8 bases from V and 4 bases from J; junction bases left unmatched: 5. The CDR3 sequence is CASWREKYEQYF. The CDR3 DNA reads TGTGCCAGCTGGCGGGAGAAGTACGAGCAGTACTTC.

V gene TRBV5-1 combines with J gene TRBJ2-7; D tentatively reads TRBD1 or TRBD2 (5 bases each). Germline loops: CDR1 SGHRS, CDR2 YFSETQ. Between the trimmed V and J ends, which lost 0 bases and 11 bases, there was a span of 15 bases. The CDR3 is 13 amino acids. The CDR3 sequence is CASSLERGTGEYF. The CDR3 bases are TGCGCCAGCAGCTTGGAGAGGGGCACCGGGGAGTACTTC.

The chain joins TRBV20-1 to TRBJ2-1; 9 nucleotides line up with TRBD2. The V gene end was trimmed by 4 bases and the J gene end by 6 bases; junction bases not matched to a gene: 10. The CDR3 has 15 residues. Germline assignment: CDR1 DFQATT and CDR2 SNEGSKA (reference sequence). CDR3 nucleotides: TGCAGTGCTACCGTGGGCGGGAGGGAATTCAATGAGCAGTTCTTC. Translation: CSATVGGREFNEQFF.

This clonotype was recorded a few times. This chain connects TRBV20-1 to TRBJ2-1, with 10 bases that match TRBD2. CDR1 DFQATT and CDR2 SNEGSKA come from the germline V gene (reference sequence). The V and J ends lost 0 bases and 6 bases, in that order; junction bases with no gene match: 5. CDR3 length: 15 residues. CDR3 nucleotide sequence: TGCAGTGCTAGAGATTCCCAGCGGGGGGGCAATGAGCAGTTCTTC. This translates into CSARDSQRGGNEQFF.

This clonotype was found many times. The chain joins TRBV7-8 to TRBJ1-1; tentatively, D is TRBD1 (6 bases). Between the trimmed V and J ends, which lost 5 bases and 1 base, there was a span of 11 bases. The germline V gene has CDR1 SGHVS and CDR2 FQNEAQ. The CDR3 is 14 residues long. The CDR3 coding sequence is TGTGCCAGCAGCACAGGGTGGGGGAACACTGAAGCTTTCTTT. Residues: CASSTGWGNTEAFF.

A few counts support this clonotype. The chain carries TRBV28 and TRBJ1-4; TRBD1 matches at 8 bases. Germline trimming cut 6 bases from V and 3 bases from J; bases unmatched to any gene: 6. Germline CDR1 reads MDHEN; CDR2 reads SYDVKM. The CDR3 length is 15 residues. CDR3 sequence reads: CASRAGGLSNEKLFF. Written as DNA, the CDR3 is TGTGCCAGCAGGGCAGGGGGCCTATCTAATGAAAAACTGTTTTTT.

This clonotype came up many times. This chain uses TRBV11-2 with TRBJ1-6; 9 nucleotides match TRBD1. V shed 5 bases, J shed 4 bases, and the junction held 9 bases outside the gene matches. The CDR3 spans 17 residues. Germline V gene lookup returns CDR1 SGHAT and CDR2 FQNNGV. The CDR3 DNA is TGTGCCAGCAGCGACTCCCGTGGACAGGGGTATAATTCACCCCTCCACTTT. The encoded protein is CASSDSRGQGYNSPLHF.

This clonotype was detected many times. This sequence joins TRBV11-1 and TRBJ2-1; 9 nucleotides line up with TRBD1. Germline values: CDR1 SGHAT, CDR2 FQDESV (reference sequence). The CDR3 consists of 14 residues. J gave up 8 bases and V 4 bases, and 6 bases lay outside the gene matches. The CDR3 is CASSSSDRGYEQFF. In DNA form, the CDR3 reads TGTGCCAGCAGCTCGTCGGACAGGGGTTATGAGCAGTTCTTC.

In DNA, the CDR3 is TGTGCCAGCAGTTCCCCCTTAGCGGGGAGGAATGAGCAGTTCTTC. This encodes CASSSPLAGRNEQFF. The chain couples TRBV28 to TRBJ2-1, with 8 bases lining up with TRBD2. The germline V gene has CDR1 MDHEN and CDR2 SYDVKM. The junction had 9 bases not matched to a gene; V was cut back by 4 bases and J by 7 bases. The CDR3 is 15 amino acids. The full variable domain, with the rest looked up from reference TRBV28 and TRBJ2-1, is DVKVTQSSRYLVKRTGEKVFLECVQDMDHENMFWYRQDPGLGLRLIYFSYDVKMKEKGDIPEGYSVSREKKERFSLILESASTNQTSMYLCASSSPLAGRNEQFFGPGTRLTVL.

There are a few counts of this clonotype. J is TRBJ1-1 and V is TRBV15; D is unclear. CDR1 and CDR2 (germline): LNHNV, YYDKDF (reference sequence). V lost 5 bases to trimming and J lost 6 bases, with 16 bases between them. This CDR3 is 14 amino acids long. The CDR3 reads CATSGFGFSAEAFF. CDR3 DNA sequence: TGTGCCACCAGCGGGTTTGGGTTCAGCGCTGAAGCTTTCTTT.

The V call is TRBV25-1, the J call TRBJ2-1, with 10 nucleotides matching TRBD1. CDR1 and CDR2 (germline): MGHDK, SYGVNS. The CDR3 consists of 17 residues. V lost 3 bases and J lost 6; bases outside the gene matches: 11. CDR3 region: CASSDSPPGQGINEQFF. The CDR3 DNA follows: TGTGCCAGCAGTGATTCCCCCCCGGGACAGGGGATCAATGAGCAGTTCTTC.

At least ten counts were recorded for this clonotype. The chain links TRBV6-1 to TRBJ1-1; 8 bases fit TRBD1. Germline V gives CDR1 MNHNS, CDR2 SASEGT. The V and J ends lost 5 bases and 1 base, in that order; junction bases with no gene match: 6. This CDR3 is 15 amino acids long. The CDR3 loop is CASSPWTGTNTEAFF. The CDR3 nucleotides read TGTGCCAGCAGTCCATGGACAGGGACGAACACTGAAGCTTTCTTT.

CDR3 coding DNA: TGTGCCAGCAGCCTCTGGTTGACAGGGGGCGCGGATACGCAGTATTTT. This gives the protein CASSLWLTGGADTQYF. The chain employs TRBV12-3 or TRBV12-4 and TRBJ2-3, with 10 positions matching TRBD1. The CDR3 runs 16 residues. V was clipped by 6 bases and J by 6 bases; unmatched bases: 12.

The chain carries TRBV20-1 and TRBJ1-1; no firm D call. The V gene lost 0 bases and the J gene lost 6 bases, with 5 bases spanning the gap. This CDR3 spans 11 amino acids. Germline CDR1 is DFQATT and CDR2 is SNEGSKA (reference sequence). In DNA form, the CDR3 reads TGCAGTGCTAGAGATCCCCCTGAAGCTTTCTTT. This gives the protein CSARDPPEAFF.